These T cell receptor beta chains were read from a single sample in a study of identical twins. TCRdb used MiXCR to reprocess the 5' RACE reads, holding one entry per CDR3 protein. The data contain around 650,000 distinct CDR3 sequences, around 7.4% of them seen just once; the ten biggest clones take up around 1.6%. These sequences were also reported in another study, on yellow fever vaccine responses in identical twins.

Sequenced input: PBMCs. Every receptor here comes from a woman aged 18-30 years in good health. The conserved cysteine and the conserved F or W are not part of the CDR3 here. Part of the rows lack a size; the others show once, few, many or a class for expanded clones.

V	J	size	CDR3
TRBV25-1	TRBJ1-2	.	ASSEYMAESHGYT
TRBV28	TRBJ2-1	many	ASRGQGGVREQF
TRBV5-6	TRBJ1-1	.	ASSLGPIEAF
TRBV20-1	TRBJ2-5	few	SARPRAGGRETQY
TRBV12-3/TRBV12-4	TRBJ2-7	many	ASSRSGGAYEQY
TRBV2	TRBJ1-1	.	ASTEETEAF
TRBV12-3/TRBV12-4	TRBJ2-7	many	ASSTKGGPYEQY
TRBV29-1	TRBJ1-1	few	SVEDTGRGTEAF
TRBV12-3/TRBV12-4	TRBJ2-6	few	ASSLWEAGANVLT
TRBV7-2	TRBJ2-1	few	ASSSTGQGGYNEQF
TRBV3-1	TRBJ1-4	.	ASSQETATGGNGEKLF
TRBV20-1	TRBJ2-3	.	SANMASAADSTDTQY
TRBV15	TRBJ1-4	many	ATSGSGLREKLF
TRBV18	TRBJ2-7	.	ASSPGSGKAYEQY
TRBV20-1	TRBJ2-1	few	SARTHRINEVQF
TRBV28	TRBJ1-1	few	ASRRGMNTEAF
TRBV7-3	TRBJ2-6	.	ASSFGGGWANVLT
TRBV2	TRBJ2-2	few	ASIPVLPGELF
TRBV6-1	TRBJ2-5	.	ASGGTSRGQETQY
TRBV29-1	TRBJ2-1	.	SVPSGGPLNEQF
TRBV3-1	TRBJ2-2	.	ATSQQRDSFNTGELF
TRBV12-3/TRBV12-4	TRBJ1-2	few	ASSTSPTGNGYT
TRBV20-1	TRBJ2-2	.	SAERGGPDGELF
TRBV6-1	TRBJ2-1	many	ASSTTSGRAWGQF
TRBV13	TRBJ2-2	many	ASSFSPGGVVTGELF
TRBV20-1	TRBJ2-6	few	SADQGNGTLSANVLT
TRBV24-1	TRBJ2-3	many	ATSAISGSADTQY
TRBV9	TRBJ2-1	many	ASSVDGLYNEQF
TRBV20-1	TRBJ1-1	many	SAVHRAPGGLTEAF
TRBV5-4	TRBJ2-1	.	ASSLVGRGFIPEQF
TRBV6-5	TRBJ2-6	.	ASSYSESSGANVLT
TRBV6-5	TRBJ2-1	many	ASSLSGTRVNEQF
TRBV5-1	TRBJ2-3	many	ASSWIGDALTDTQY